These T cell receptor beta chains were read from a single sample in a study of persistence of HIV-infected CD4 T cells. Antigen specificity for these receptors is unknown. This table comes from immunoSEQ multiplex PCR, and its TCRdb copy is limited to in-frame clones, with some not included. The sample lists under 25,000 clones, over 65% occurring once. The sequencing here drew on CD4+ T cells sorted from PBMCs after 18-hour stimulation, taken from a patient who received antiretroviral therapy. Receptor source: an adult man with HIV who was CMV-seropositive. Both conserved end residues are part of each CDR3. D genes are given only for firm matches. The size field is filled for only some rows; it gives once, few, many or a size class.

V gene,clone size,J gene,D gene,CDR3 DNA,CDR3 protein
TRBV11-3,NA,TRBJ2-2,TRBD1,TGTGCCAGCAGCCCTAGGACAGGGAACACCGGGGAGCTGTTTTTT,CASSPRTGNTGELFF
TRBV27,few,TRBJ2-7,TRBD2,TGTGCCAGCACCCTGGTGCCCACCACACTGCCCGGGAGGCTATACGAGCAGTACTTC,CASTLVPTTLPGRLYEQYF
TRBV18,NA,TRBJ2-1,TRBD1,TGTGCCAGCTCACCACCCAGGGGGCTCTCCTACAATGAGCAGTTCTTC,CASSPPRGLSYNEQFF
TRBV10-2,NA,TRBJ2-7,TRBD2,TGCGCCAGCACACTAGCGGGGCCTACCTACGAGCAGTACTTC,CASTLAGPTYEQYF
TRBV3-1/TRBV3-2,NA,TRBJ2-2,TRBD2,TGTGCCAGCAGCCTCATAGCGGGGACGAACACCGGGGAGCTGTTTTTT,CASSLIAGTNTGELFF
TRBV5-5,NA,TRBJ1-2,NA,TGTGCCAGCAGCTTGGAGTTCTCTACGCCCTATGGCTACACCTTC,CASSLEFSTPYGYTF
TRBV7-2,NA,TRBJ2-1,TRBD2,TGTGCCAGTAGGCTGACGGGGGGGCGGAATGAGCAGTTCTTC,CASRLTGGRNEQFF
TRBV18,NA,TRBJ1-4,NA,TGTGCCAGCTCACCGATTTCCTTCGGGACGGTTAATGAAAAACTGTTTTTT,CASSPISFGTVNEKLFF
TRBV10-3,NA,TRBJ1-3,NA,TGTGCCATCAGTGATGGCACTTTCTCTGGAAACACCATATATTTT,CAISDGTFSGNTIYF
TRBV5-6,NA,TRBJ2-7,NA,TGTGCCAGCAGCTTGCCGTTGGGCCTCTACGAGCAGTACTTC,CASSLPLGLYEQYF
TRBV4-1,NA,TRBJ2-6,TRBD2,TGCGCCAGCAGCCAAGTGTGGGAGGGGTCCGGGGCCAACGTCCTGACTTTC,CASSQVWEGSGANVLTF
TRBV7-6,NA,TRBJ1-5,NA,TGTGCCAGCAGCCCGACCGAAATAGGACAGCCCCAGCATTTT,CASSPTEIGQPQHF
TRBV5-1,once,TRBJ2-1,TRBD2,TGCGCCAGCAGCTCCGGGACTAGCGACGCCAATGAGCAGTTCTTC,CASSSGTSDANEQFF
TRBV6-5,NA,TRBJ2-1,NA,TGTGCCAGCAAGATGGAGCTAATCGGTGAGCAGTTCTTC,CASKMELIGEQFF
TRBV10-3,NA,TRBJ1-5,NA,TGTGCCATCAGTGACGGGGGCCAAAATCAGCCCCAGCATTTT,CAISDGGQNQPQHF
TRBV2,NA,TRBJ2-7,TRBD1,TGTGCCAGCAGTTCCCTATTCCGGGACAGGGACCAAACGGCCCCTCACGAGCAGTACTTC,CASSSLFRDRDQTAPHEQYF
TRBV7-3,NA,TRBJ1-1,TRBD1,TGTGCCAGCAGCTTAACGGGACAGGGGGCTGCAGCTTTCTTT,CASSLTGQGAAAFF
TRBV18,NA,TRBJ1-3,NA,TGTGCCAGCTCACCTGGAGAGGGGATCTTTTCAGGAAACACCATATATTTT,CASSPGEGIFSGNTIYF
TRBV12-5,NA,TRBJ2-1,NA,TGTGCTAGTGGTCCAGGTGTGGGGGGTCGTAATGAGCAGTTCTTC,CASGPGVGGRNEQFF
TRBV7-2,once,TRBJ2-5,TRBD2,TGTGCCAGCAGCCCGTTAGCGGGGGGGCTGGAAGAGACCCAGTACTTC,CASSPLAGGLEETQYF
TRBV28,few,TRBJ2-2,TRBD2,TGTGCCAGCAGTACCCGGACTAGCGAAAGCACCGGGGAGCTGTTTTTT,CASSTRTSESTGELFF
TRBV4-2,NA,TRBJ2-7,TRBD2,TGTGCCAGCAGCAAGGGACTAGCGGACGAGCAGTACTTC,CASSKGLADEQYF